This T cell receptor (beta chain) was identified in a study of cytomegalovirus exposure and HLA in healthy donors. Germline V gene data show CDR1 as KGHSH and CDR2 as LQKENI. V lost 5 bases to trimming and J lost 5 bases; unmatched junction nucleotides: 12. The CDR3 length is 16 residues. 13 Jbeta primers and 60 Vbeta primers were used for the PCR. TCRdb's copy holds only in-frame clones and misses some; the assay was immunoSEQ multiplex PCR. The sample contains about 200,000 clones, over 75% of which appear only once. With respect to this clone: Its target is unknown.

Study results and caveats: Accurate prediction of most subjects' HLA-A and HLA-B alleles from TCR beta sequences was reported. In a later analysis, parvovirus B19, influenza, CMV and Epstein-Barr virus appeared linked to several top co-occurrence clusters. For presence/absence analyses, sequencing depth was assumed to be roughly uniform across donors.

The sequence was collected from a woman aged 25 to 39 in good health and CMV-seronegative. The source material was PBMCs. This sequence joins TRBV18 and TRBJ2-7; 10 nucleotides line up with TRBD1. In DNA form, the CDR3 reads TGTGCCAGCTCAATCAGTGGGGGACAGGGGATGCACGAGCAGTACTTC. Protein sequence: CASSISGGQGMHEQYF.